This T cell receptor beta chain was profiled in a study of shared clonotypes between healthy human individuals. The assay was immunoSEQ multiplex PCR, and TCRdb's table has in-frame clones only and misses some. This sample has about 1.9 million clones, with just over 90% found just once. Only CD45RO-negative cells positively selected for CCR7 counted as naive CD8 cells, so terminally differentiated effector memory CD45RA+ cells were excluded. This clonotype originated in a man younger than 35 in good health. Some clones in this sample may be carry-over from other donors' samples. Material: naive CD8+ T cells from PBMCs.

This chain's CDR3 is CASSYYPGQGYEQYF. CDR3 DNA: TGCGCCAGCAGCTATTATCCGGGACAGGGGTACGAGCAGTACTTC. This chain joins TRBV5-1 and TRBJ2-7, with 10 bases that match TRBD1. Germline CDR1 and CDR2: SGHRS and YFSETQ. This CDR3 is built from 15 residues. J lost 4 bases, V lost 3 bases, and 7 bases had no gene match.